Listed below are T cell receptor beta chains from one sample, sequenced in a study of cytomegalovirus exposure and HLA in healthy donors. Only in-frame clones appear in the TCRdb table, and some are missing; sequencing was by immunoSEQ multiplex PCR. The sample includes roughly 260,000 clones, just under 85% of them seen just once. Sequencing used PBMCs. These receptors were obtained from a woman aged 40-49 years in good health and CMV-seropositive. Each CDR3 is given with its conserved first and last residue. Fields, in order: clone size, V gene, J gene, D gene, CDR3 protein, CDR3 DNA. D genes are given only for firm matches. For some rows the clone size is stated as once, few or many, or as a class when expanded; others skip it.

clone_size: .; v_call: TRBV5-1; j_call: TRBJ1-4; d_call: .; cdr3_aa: CASSHGNQEKLFF; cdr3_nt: TGCGCCAGCAGCCACGGGAATCAGGAAAAACTGTTTTTT
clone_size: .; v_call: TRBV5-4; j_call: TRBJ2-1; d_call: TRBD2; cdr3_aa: CASSLRFGTSGYNEQFF; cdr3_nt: TGTGCCAGCAGCTTGCGTTTCGGGACTAGCGGCTACAATGAGCAGTTCTTC
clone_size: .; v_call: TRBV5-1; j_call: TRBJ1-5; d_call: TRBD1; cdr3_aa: CASSQDRAGQPQHF; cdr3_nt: TGCGCCAGCAGCCAAGACAGGGCGGGCCAGCCCCAGCATTTT
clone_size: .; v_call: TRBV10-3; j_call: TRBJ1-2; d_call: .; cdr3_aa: CAISESEQGHYGYTF; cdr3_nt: TGTGCCATCAGTGAGTCCGAACAGGGCCACTATGGCTACACCTTC
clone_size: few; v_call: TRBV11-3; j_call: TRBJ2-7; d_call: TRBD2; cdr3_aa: CASSQSRAQAGGYEQYF; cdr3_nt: TGTGCCAGCAGCCAATCCAGGGCGCAAGCGGGAGGCTACGAGCAGTACTTC
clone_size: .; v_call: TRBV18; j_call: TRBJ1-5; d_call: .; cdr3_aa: CASSRGHNSNQPQHF; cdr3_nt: TGTGCCAGCTCACGAGGGCATAATAGCAATCAGCCCCAGCATTTT
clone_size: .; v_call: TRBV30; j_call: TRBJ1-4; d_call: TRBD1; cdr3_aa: CAWLYPGTENEKLFF; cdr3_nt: TGTGCCTGGCTATACCCGGGGACAGAGAATGAAAAACTGTTTTTT
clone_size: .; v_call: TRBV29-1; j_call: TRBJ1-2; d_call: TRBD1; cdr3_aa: CSVDWVGQEYGYTF; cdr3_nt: TGCAGCGTTGACTGGGTGGGACAGGAGTATGGCTACACCTTC
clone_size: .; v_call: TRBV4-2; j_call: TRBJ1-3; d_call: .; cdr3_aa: CASSQEKRNTIYF; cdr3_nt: TGTGCCAGCAGCCAGGAGAAGAGAAACACCATATATTTT
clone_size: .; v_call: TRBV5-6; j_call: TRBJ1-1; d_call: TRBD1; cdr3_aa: CASSRGQGAPNTEAFF; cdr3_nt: TGTGCCAGCAGCCGAGGACAGGGGGCCCCGAACACTGAAGCTTTCTTT
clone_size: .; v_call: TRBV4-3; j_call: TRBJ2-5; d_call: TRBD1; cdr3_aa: CASSQEGLRAGGAVGETQYF; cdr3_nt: TGCGCCAGCAGCCAAGAAGGCCTACGGGCAGGGGGCGCGGTGGGAGAGACCCAGTACTTC
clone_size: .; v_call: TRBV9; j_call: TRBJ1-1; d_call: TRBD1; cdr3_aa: CASSVFGQGTTEAFF; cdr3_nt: TGTGCCAGCAGCGTCTTCGGACAGGGGACCACTGAAGCTTTCTTT
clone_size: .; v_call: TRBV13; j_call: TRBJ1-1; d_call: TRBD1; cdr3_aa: CASRMTGQNTEAFF; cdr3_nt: TGTGCCAGCAGGATGACAGGGCAGAACACTGAAGCTTTCTTT
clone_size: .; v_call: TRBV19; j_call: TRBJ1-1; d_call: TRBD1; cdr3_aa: CASSALDRVNTEAFF; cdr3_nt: TGTGCCAGTAGTGCCTTAGACAGGGTAAACACTGAAGCTTTCTTT
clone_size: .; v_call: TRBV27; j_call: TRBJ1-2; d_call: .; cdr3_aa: CASSPRGGPYGYTF; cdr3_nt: TGTGCCAGCAGTCCCCGGGGGGGTCCCTATGGCTACACCTTC
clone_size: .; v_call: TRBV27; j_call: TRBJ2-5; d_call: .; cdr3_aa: CASSPGLQKTETQYF; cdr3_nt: TGTGCCAGCAGTCCGGGACTGCAAAAGACGGAGACCCAGTACTTC
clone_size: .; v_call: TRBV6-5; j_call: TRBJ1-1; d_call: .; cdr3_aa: CASSWQGLTEAFF; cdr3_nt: TGTGCCAGCAGTTGGCAGGGGTTAACTGAAGCTTTCTTT
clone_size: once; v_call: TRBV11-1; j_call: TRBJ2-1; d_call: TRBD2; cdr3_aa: CASSFGTSPYNEQFF; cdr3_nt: TGTGCCAGCAGCTTCGGGACTAGCCCTTACAATGAGCAGTTCTTC
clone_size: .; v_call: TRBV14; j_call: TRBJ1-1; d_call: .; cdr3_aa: CASSQDRVLNTEAFF; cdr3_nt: TGTGCCAGCAGCCAAGATCGGGTGCTGAACACTGAAGCTTTCTTT
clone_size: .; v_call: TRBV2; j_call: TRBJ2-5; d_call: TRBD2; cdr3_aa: CASSEVMAGVGETQYF; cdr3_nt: TGTGCCAGCAGTGAAGTAATGGCGGGAGTGGGGGAGACCCAGTACTTC
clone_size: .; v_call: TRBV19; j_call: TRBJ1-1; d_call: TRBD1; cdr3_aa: CASSSTGGVTEAFF; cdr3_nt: TGTGCCAGTAGTAGTACAGGGGGGGTGACTGAAGCTTTCTTT
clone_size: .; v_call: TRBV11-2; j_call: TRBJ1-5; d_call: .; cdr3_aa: CASSPWGDNQPQHF; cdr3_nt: TGTGCCAGCAGCCCGTGGGGAGACAATCAGCCCCAGCATTTT
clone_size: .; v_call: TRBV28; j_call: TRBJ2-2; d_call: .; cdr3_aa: CASSSHRVRANTGELFF; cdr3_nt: TGTGCCAGCAGTTCCCACAGGGTTCGGGCGAACACCGGGGAGCTGTTTTTT
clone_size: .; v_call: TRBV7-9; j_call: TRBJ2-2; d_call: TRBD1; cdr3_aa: CASSPGQGTGELFF; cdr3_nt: TGTGCCAGCAGCCCGGGACAGGGGACCGGGGAGCTGTTTTTT
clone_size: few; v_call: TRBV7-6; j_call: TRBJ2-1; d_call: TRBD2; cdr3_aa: CASSEWSRVAGENEQFF; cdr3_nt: TGTGCCAGCAGCGAATGGAGCCGGGTAGCGGGTGAGAATGAGCAGTTCTTC
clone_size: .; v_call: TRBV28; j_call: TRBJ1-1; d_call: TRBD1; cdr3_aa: CASSAAGTENTEAFF; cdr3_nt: TGTGCCAGCAGTGCCGCCGGGACAGAGAACACTGAAGCTTTCTTT
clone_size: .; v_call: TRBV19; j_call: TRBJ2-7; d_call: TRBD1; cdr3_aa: CASSITTGEYEQYF; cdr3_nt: TGTGCCAGTAGTATAACGACAGGGGAGTACGAGCAGTACTTC
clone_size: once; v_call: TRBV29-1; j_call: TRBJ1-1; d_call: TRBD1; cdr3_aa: CSVLTGSEAFF; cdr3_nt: TGCAGCGTTCTGACAGGGTCTGAAGCTTTCTTT
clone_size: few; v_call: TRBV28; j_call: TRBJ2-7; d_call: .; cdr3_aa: CASTVPSHYEQYF; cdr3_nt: TGTGCCAGCACCGTTCCTAGTCACTACGAGCAGTACTTC
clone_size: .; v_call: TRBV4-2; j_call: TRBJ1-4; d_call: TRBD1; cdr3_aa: CASSQEWTGNEKLFF; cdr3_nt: TGTGCCAGCAGCCAAGAGTGGACAGGGAATGAAAAACTGTTTTTT
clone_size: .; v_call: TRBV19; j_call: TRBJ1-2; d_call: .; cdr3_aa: CASSMEGGYGYTF; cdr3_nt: TGTGCCAGTAGTATGGAAGGAGGGTATGGCTACACCTTC
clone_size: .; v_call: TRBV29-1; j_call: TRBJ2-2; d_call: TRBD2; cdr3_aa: CSVLAGGADTGELFF; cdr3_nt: TGCAGCGTACTAGCGGGAGGGGCGGACACCGGGGAGCTGTTTTTT
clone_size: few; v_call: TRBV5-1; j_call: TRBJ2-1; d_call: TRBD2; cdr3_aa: CASSGGTSGRVDEQFF; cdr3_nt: TGCGCCAGCAGCGGGGGAACTAGCGGGAGGGTCGATGAGCAGTTCTTC
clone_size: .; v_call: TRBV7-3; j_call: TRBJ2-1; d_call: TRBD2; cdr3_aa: CASSKGLAKNNEQLF; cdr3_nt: TGTGCCAGCAGTAAGGGACTAGCGAAAAACAATGAGCAGCTCTTC
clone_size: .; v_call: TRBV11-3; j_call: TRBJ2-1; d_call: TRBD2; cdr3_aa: CASSPSGIQNEQFF; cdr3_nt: TGTGCCAGCAGCCCGAGCGGGATTCAGAATGAGCAGTTCTTC
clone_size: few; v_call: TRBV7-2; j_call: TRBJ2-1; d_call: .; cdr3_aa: CASSFIFYNEQFF; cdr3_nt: TGTGCCAGCAGCTTTATTTTCTACAATGAGCAGTTCTTC
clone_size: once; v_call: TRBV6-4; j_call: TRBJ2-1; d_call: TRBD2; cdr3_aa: CASSDSGRGAYNEQFF; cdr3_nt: TGTGCCAGCAGTGACTCGGGGCGGGGGGCCTACAATGAGCAGTTCTTC
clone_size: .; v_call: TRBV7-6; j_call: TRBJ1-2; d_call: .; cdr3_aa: CASSQLRAEGYTF; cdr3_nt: TGTGCCAGCAGCCAGCTGAGGGCGGAGGGCTACACCTTC
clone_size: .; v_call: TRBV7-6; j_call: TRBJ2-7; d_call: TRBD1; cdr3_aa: CASRPGQGSHEQYF; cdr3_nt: TGTGCCAGCAGGCCGGGACAGGGCTCCCACGAGCAGTACTTC
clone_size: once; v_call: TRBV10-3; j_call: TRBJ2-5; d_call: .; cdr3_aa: CASGTVQEAQYF; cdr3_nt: TGTGCCAGCGGGACAGTCCAAGAGGCCCAGTACTTC
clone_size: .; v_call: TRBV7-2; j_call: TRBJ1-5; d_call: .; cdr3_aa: CASSLDGRGSHQPQHF; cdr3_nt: TGTGCCAGCAGCTTAGACGGTCGGGGGAGCCATCAGCCCCAGCATTTT
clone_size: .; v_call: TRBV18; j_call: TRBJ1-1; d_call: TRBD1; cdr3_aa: CASSPRDSNTEAFF; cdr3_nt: TGTGCCAGCTCACCACGGGACAGCAACACTGAAGCTTTCTTT